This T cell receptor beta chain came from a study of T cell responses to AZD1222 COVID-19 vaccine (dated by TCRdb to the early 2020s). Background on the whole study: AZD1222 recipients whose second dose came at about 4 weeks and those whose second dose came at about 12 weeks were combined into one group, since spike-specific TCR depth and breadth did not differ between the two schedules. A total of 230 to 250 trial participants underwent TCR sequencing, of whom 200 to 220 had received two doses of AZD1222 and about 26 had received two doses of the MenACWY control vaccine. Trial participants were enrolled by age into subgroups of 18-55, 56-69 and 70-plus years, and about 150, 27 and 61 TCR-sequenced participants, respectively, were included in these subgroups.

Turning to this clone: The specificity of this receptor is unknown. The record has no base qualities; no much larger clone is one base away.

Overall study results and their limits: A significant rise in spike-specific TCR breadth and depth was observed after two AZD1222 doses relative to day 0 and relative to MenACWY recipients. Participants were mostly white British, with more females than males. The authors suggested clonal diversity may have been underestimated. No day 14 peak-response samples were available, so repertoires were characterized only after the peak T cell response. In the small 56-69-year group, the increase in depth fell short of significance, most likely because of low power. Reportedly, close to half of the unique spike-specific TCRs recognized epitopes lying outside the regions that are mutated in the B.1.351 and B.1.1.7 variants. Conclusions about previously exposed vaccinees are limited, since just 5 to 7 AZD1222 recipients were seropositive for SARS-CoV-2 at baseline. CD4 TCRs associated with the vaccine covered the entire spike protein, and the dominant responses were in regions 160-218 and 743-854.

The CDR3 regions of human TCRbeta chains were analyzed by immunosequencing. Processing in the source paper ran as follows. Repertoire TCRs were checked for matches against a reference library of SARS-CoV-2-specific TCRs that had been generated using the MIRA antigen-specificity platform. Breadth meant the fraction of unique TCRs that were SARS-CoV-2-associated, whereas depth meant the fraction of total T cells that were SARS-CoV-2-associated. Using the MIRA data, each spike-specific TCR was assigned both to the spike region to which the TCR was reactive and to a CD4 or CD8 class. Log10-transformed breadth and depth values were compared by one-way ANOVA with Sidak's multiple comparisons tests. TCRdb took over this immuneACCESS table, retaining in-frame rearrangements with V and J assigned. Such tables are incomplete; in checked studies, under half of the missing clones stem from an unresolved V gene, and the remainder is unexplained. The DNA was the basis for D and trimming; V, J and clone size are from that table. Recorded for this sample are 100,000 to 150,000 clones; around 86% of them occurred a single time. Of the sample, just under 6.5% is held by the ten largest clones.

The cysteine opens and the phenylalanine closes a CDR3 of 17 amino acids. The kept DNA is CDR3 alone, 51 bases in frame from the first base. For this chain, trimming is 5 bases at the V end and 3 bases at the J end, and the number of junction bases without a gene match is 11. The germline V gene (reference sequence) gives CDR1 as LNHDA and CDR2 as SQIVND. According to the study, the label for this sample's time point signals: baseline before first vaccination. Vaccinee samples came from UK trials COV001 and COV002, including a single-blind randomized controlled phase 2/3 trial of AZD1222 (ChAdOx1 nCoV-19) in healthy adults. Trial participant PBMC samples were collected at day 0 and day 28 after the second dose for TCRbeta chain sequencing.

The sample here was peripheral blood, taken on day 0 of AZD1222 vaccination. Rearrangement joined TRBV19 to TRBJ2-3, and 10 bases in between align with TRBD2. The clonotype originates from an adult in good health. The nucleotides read TGTGCCAGTAGTTCGTTAGCGGGGGGAAAGTTAACAGATACGCAGTATTTT. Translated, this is CASSSLAGGKLTDTQYF.